The rows below give T cell receptor beta chains drawn from one sample of a study of T-cell memory formation after mild COVID-19. TCRdb redid the calling of the 5' RACE reads with MiXCR, one entry per CDR3 protein. The sample contains around 190,000 distinct CDR3 sequences, about a fifth of which appear only once. Sequenced sample: PBMCs or a T cell subset sorted from them (not recorded which). The receptors come from a man aged 18 to 35 who had mild COVID-19 (a few samples of this study predate the infection). Cell type and time point are not known. Each CDR3 is given with its conserved first and last residue. Fields, in order: V gene, D gene, clone size, J gene, CDR3 protein, CDR3 DNA. The D gene is left open where the match is weak. Clone sizes are given selectively: once, few, many, or a class where the clone is expanded.

TRBV7-2	.	few	TRBJ2-6	CASSLPWRTSGANVLTF	TGTGCCAGCAGCTTACCTTGGCGGACCTCTGGGGCCAACGTCCTGACTTTC
TRBV6-5	.	.	TRBJ2-5	CASSYSGPRGETQYF	TGTGCCAGCAGTTACTCCGGCCCCCGAGGGGAGACCCAGTACTTC
TRBV5-1	.	.	TRBJ2-5	CASRLTGELQETQYF	TGCGCCAGCAGGCTTACAGGAGAACTTCAAGAGACCCAGTACTTC
TRBV6-2/TRBV6-3	.	few	TRBJ1-1	CASSYGGMNTEAFF	TGTGCCAGCAGTTACGGGGGCATGAACACTGAAGCTTTCTTT
TRBV6-2/TRBV6-3	.	few	TRBJ2-1	CARGRGYDEQFF	TGTGCCAGAGGGAGGGGGTACGATGAGCAGTTCTTC
TRBV11-2	.	.	TRBJ1-2	CATPKRGFPSNYGYTF	TGTGCCACCCCGAAAAGGGGCTTTCCATCTAACTATGGCTACACCTTC
TRBV5-1	TRBD1	few	TRBJ2-1	CASRPGQGGGEQFF	TGCGCCAGCAGGCCGGGACAGGGAGGCGGTGAGCAGTTCTTC
TRBV7-3	.	few	TRBJ2-2	CASSLELNTGELFF	TGTGCCAGCAGCTTAGAACTAAACACCGGGGAGCTGTTTTTT
TRBV11-2	TRBD2	many	TRBJ2-1	CASSYSGLAGVNEQFF	TGTGCCAGCAGCTACTCGGGACTAGCGGGGGTAAATGAGCAGTTCTTC
TRBV12-3/TRBV12-4	.	.	TRBJ1-2	CASSLAPQHNGYTF	TGTGCCAGCAGTTTAGCGCCTCAACACAATGGCTACACCTTC
TRBV2	.	few	TRBJ1-6	CASLGGLYNSPLHF	TGTGCCAGTCTTGGAGGGCTGTATAATTCACCCCTCCACTTT
TRBV5-1	.	.	TRBJ1-2	CASSLDREPGLSGYTF	TGCGCCAGCAGCTTGGACAGGGAGCCCGGGCTATCTGGCTACACCTTC
TRBV5-1	TRBD1	.	TRBJ1-4	CASSSGQENEKLFF	TGCGCCAGCAGCTCGGGACAGGAAAATGAAAAACTGTTTTTT